This T cell receptor beta chain was retrieved from a study of T cell changes during pregnancy in multiple sclerosis. CDR3 length: 16 amino acids. Repertoires were generated with immunoSEQ multiplex PCR, while TCRdb's copy carries only in-frame clones and drops some. The data hold approximately 50,000 clones, with 80% to 95% observed a single time. Here the sequenced sample was CD4+ T cells from peripheral blood mononuclear cells, taken after pregnancy. The clonotype originates from a female donor with multiple sclerosis, enrolled in a pregnancy study. The V and J genes are TRBV21-1 and TRBJ2-7; the table's TRBD2 call for D was not verified on the DNA. TRBV21-1 is listed as a pseudogene. The CDR3 spells CASSKDEGRVVHEQYF. DNA for the CDR3: TGTGCCAGCAGCAAAGATGAGGGGAGGGTGGTCCACGAGCAGTACTTC.